These 27 T cell receptor beta chains share one sample of origin, sequenced in a study of T-cell memory formation after mild COVID-19. From the 5' RACE reads, TCRdb called clonotypes with MiXCR, one entry per CDR3 protein. The table records 150,000 to 200,000 distinct CDR3 sequences, approximately 17% of them present only once. The sample was PBMCs or a T cell subset sorted from them (not recorded which). These receptor sequences come from a man aged 18-30 years who had mild COVID-19 (a few samples of this study predate the infection). Cell type and time point are not known.

This sequence joins TRBV9 and TRBJ2-5; 7 nucleotides match TRBD1. Germline loops: CDR1 SGDLS, CDR2 YYNGEE. The CDR3 has 19 residues. The J segment lost 0 bases and the V segment lost 3 bases, leaving 17 bases of the junction unmatched. CDR3 nucleotide sequence: TGTGCCAGCAGCGAGGGGGCGGCCTCGAGGTCTTGGTACCAAGAGACCCAGTACTTC. It specifies CASSEGAASRSWYQETQYF. Full variable domain (rest looked up from reference TRBV9 and TRBJ2-5): DSGVTQTPKHLITATGQRVTLRCSPRSGDLSVYWYQQSLDQGLQFLIQYYNGEERAKGNILERFSAQQFPDLHSELNLSSLELGDSALYFCASSEGAASRSWYQETQYFGPGTRLLVL.

The chain links TRBV10-3 to TRBJ2-7; D call uncertain. There are 14 residues in the CDR3. V lost 0 bases and J lost 0, with 6 bases in between. CDR1 is ENHRY, CDR2 SYGVKD, per germline. The DNA of the CDR3 is TGTGCCATCAGTGAGTCCAGAAGCTCCTACGAGCAGTACGTC. It codes for CAISESRSSYEQYV.

This clonotype showed up just a few times. V gene TRBV4-1 combines with J gene TRBJ1-6, with no clear D. Germline V CDR1 and CDR2: MGHRA, YSYEKL. V lost 1 base, J lost 6 bases, and 7 bases lay in between. CDR3 length equals 14 residues. CDR3 in DNA: TGCGCCAGCAGCCAAGTTGACGGTAATTCACCCCTCCACTTT. Translation: CASSQVDGNSPLHF.

This sequence joins TRBV28 and TRBJ1-5; TRBD1 is a possible D gene (5 bases). The germline CDR1 and CDR2 sequences are MDHEN and SYDVKM. The V end lost 5 bases, the J end lost 5 bases, and 7 bases lay between the germline ends. CDR3 length equals 12 residues. This CDR3 reads CASSAGHQPQHF. For the CDR3, the DNA is TGTGCCAGCAGTGCGGGACATCAGCCCCAGCATTTT.

This clonotype occurred once. V gene TRBV12-3 or TRBV12-4 combines with J gene TRBJ1-2; D remains unclear. V shed 3 bases and J shed 4 bases, with 9 bases lying between them. This CDR3 contains 13 residues. This chain's CDR3 is CASSLTQFYGYTF. DNA of the CDR3: TGTGCCAGCAGTTTGACACAGTTCTATGGCTACACCTTC.

This clonotype has a handful of counts. V is TRBV12-3 or TRBV12-4 and J is TRBJ2-2, with D uncertain. The length of the CDR3 is 14 residues. Trimming stripped 5 bases from V and 4 bases from J, with 11 bases between. This chain's CDR3 is CASSPGVGTGELFF. The CDR3 DNA follows: TGTGCCAGCAGTCCAGGAGTAGGCACCGGGGAGCTGTTTTTT.

The V gene is TRBV5-1, the J gene TRBJ2-3; D is unclear. The CDR3 runs to 13 residues. From germline, CDR1 is SGHRS and CDR2 YFSETQ. Trimming removed 4 bases at V and 7 bases at J, with 13 bases between. CDR3 sequence reads: CASSGGLENTQYF. The CDR3 DNA reads TGCGCCAGCAGCGGCGGATTGGAGAATACGCAGTATTTT.

The genes are TRBV4-1 and TRBJ1-2, with a weak D call TRBD1 (5 bases). The CDR3 loop spans 16 amino acids. The V gene lost 1 base and the J gene lost 6 bases, with 18 bases spanning the gap. Germline-derived CDR1 and CDR2 are MGHRA and YSYEKL. CDR3 nucleotides: TGCGCCAGCAGCCAAGGTGCAGGGTCCTATAGGGATGGCTACACCTTC. Its translation is CASSQGAGSYRDGYTF.

V usage is TRBV7-3 and J usage is TRBJ2-5, with TRBD2 matching over 9 bases. The CDR3 is 16 amino acids. Germline V lookup: CDR1 SGHTA, CDR2 FQGTGA. The ends lost 1 base at V and 4 bases at J; junction bases unmatched: 7. The CDR3 loop is CASSLSGGAEGETQYF. In nucleotides, the CDR3 is TGTGCCAGCAGCTTAAGCGGGGGGGCCGAGGGAGAGACCCAGTACTTC.

The V and J genes are TRBV3-1 and TRBJ2-7; 7 nucleotides agree with TRBD1. V gave up 3 bases and J gave up 6 bases; unmatched junction bases: 8. The CDR3 totals 14 residues. The germline gives CDR1 LGHDT, CDR2 YNNKEL (reference sequence). CDR3 loop: CASSQAGTVGEQYF. The DNA for the CDR3 is TGTGCCAGCAGCCAGGCCGGGACAGTCGGCGAGCAGTACTTC.

At least ten counts were recorded for this clonotype. This chain uses TRBV6-5 with TRBJ2-1; D may be TRBD1 (6 bases). Per the germline V gene, CDR1 is MNHEY and CDR2 is SVGAGI. The CDR3 has 14 residues. Trimming pared 8 bases from V and 0 bases from J, leaving 11 bases between. The CDR3, as DNA: TGTGCCAGCGGCCGGGACAACTCCTACAATGAGCAGTTCTTC. Translating gives CASGRDNSYNEQFF.

V is TRBV20-1 and J is TRBJ2-1; D gene unclear. CDR1 and CDR2 (germline): DFQATT, SNEGSKA (reference sequence). CDR3 length equals 12 residues. The ends were cut back, 1 base at V and 6 bases at J, with 7 bases in the middle. CDR3 protein: CSARGTPNEQFF. Here the CDR3 DNA reads TGCAGTGCTAGAGGAACACCCAATGAGCAGTTCTTC.

This clonotype has more than one count but fewer than ten. The J gene is TRBJ2-3, the V gene TRBV4-3, with 11 bases identical to TRBD2. This CDR3 contains 17 residues. Germline assignment: CDR1 LGHNA and CDR2 YSLEER. J lost 4 bases, V lost 1 base, and 7 bases had no gene match. Written as DNA, the CDR3 is TGCGCCAGCAGCCAAGTTAAGACTAGCGGGACATCAGATACGCAGTATTTT. This encodes CASSQVKTSGTSDTQYF.

The J gene is TRBJ1-1, the V gene TRBV20-1; perhaps TRBD1 as D (5 bases). The CDR3 contains 14 residues. Per the germline V gene, CDR1 is DFQATT and CDR2 is SNEGSKA (reference sequence). The chain's CDR3 is CRIAGAHAGTEAFF. In nucleotides, the CDR3 is TGCAGGATAGCCGGGGCCCACGCGGGCACTGAAGCTTTCTTT.

This clonotype has just a few counts. The gene calls are TRBV7-3 and TRBJ1-1; no reliable D call. The CDR3 runs to 13 residues. The V and J ends lost 3 bases and 1 base respectively, with 6 bases between them. Germline loops: CDR1 SGHTA, CDR2 FQGTGA. The CDR3 loop reads CASSFAENTEAFF. In DNA, the CDR3 is TGTGCCAGCAGCTTCGCGGAGAACACTGAAGCTTTCTTT.

V and J are TRBV29-1 and TRBJ1-1; D possibly corresponds to TRBD1 (6 bases). Germline CDR1 is SQVTM and CDR2 is ANQGSEA. This CDR3 contains 13 residues. The V end was cut by 4 bases, the J end by 2 bases, with 11 bases between. DNA of the CDR3: TGCAGCGTTGTGACAGGTTCTAACACTGAAGCTTTCTTT. It is translated as CSVVTGSNTEAFF.

CDR3 nucleotide sequence: TGTGCCAGCAGAGAGGGGAACACCATATATTTT. It specifies CASREGNTIYF. The chain is built from TRBV6-5 and TRBJ1-3, with TRBD1 as a possible D gene (5 bases). The CDR3 has 11 amino acids. Trimming left V 6 bases short and J 7 bases short, with 7 bases between. CDR1 MNHEY and CDR2 SVGAGI come from the germline V gene.

This clonotype came up many times. The chain combines TRBV12-3 or TRBV12-4 with TRBJ2-5; TRBD2 matches 7 bases. The CDR3 covers 15 residues. J lost 1 base, V lost 7 bases, and 9 bases had no gene match. Written as DNA, the CDR3 is TGTGCCAGCAACCGCGGGGGTCCGGGCCAAGAGACCCAGTACTTC. Its translation: CASNRGGPGQETQYF.

The CDR3 region is CASHSGGRKTQYF. The CDR3 DNA reads TGTGCCAGCCACTCGGGGGGGCGGAAGACCCAGTACTTC. V gene TRBV28 combines with J gene TRBJ2-5, with TRBD2 matching over 8 bases. This CDR3 is 13 amino acids long. The germline gives CDR1 MDHEN, CDR2 SYDVKM. The ends lost 8 bases at V and 6 bases at J; junction bases unmatched: 8.

This clonotype was counted a few times. The chain recombines TRBV6-5 with TRBJ2-4, with 10 nucleotides matching TRBD1. The J segment lost 8 bases and the V segment lost 4 bases, leaving 11 bases of the junction unmatched. Per germline, CDR1 MNHEY and CDR2 SVGAGI. CDR3 length equals 16 residues. CDR3 sequence reads: CASSFSGTGAGHIQYF. The CDR3 DNA reads TGTGCCAGCAGTTTCTCGGGGACAGGGGCCGGGCACATTCAGTACTTC.

The J gene is TRBJ2-3, the V gene TRBV28; 11 bases map to TRBD2. The V gene end was trimmed by 7 bases and the J gene end by 9 bases; junction bases not matched to a gene: 6. In germline, CDR1 is MDHEN, CDR2 SYDVKM. The CDR3 has 13 amino acids. The DNA of the CDR3 is TGTGCCAGCACAAGACTAGCGGGGTACACGCAGTATTTT. It yields the protein CASTRLAGYTQYF.

The chain links TRBV20-1 to TRBJ2-3; 10 nucleotides align to TRBD2. The V and J ends lost 2 bases and 5 bases, in that order; junction bases with no gene match: 4. Germline CDR1 DFQATT, CDR2 SNEGSKA (reference sequence). The CDR3 has 14 residues. CDR3 DNA: TGCAGTGCTAGACTAGCGGGGGCCGTAGATACGCAGTATTTT. Amino acids: CSARLAGAVDTQYF.

This chain joins TRBV7-2 and TRBJ1-5, with D uncertain. Trimming pared 5 bases from V and 6 bases from J, leaving 14 bases between. Germline-derived CDR1 and CDR2 are SGHTA and FQGNSA. The CDR3 consists of 14 residues. The CDR3 here is CASSPGPSSQPQHF. In DNA, the CDR3 is TGTGCCAGCAGCCCGGGCCCCTCGTCTCAGCCCCAGCATTTT.

This clonotype was counted only a few times. The chain combines TRBV7-9 with TRBJ1-6; 8 bases line up with TRBD1. The CDR3 extends over 15 amino acids. From germline, CDR1 is SEHNR and CDR2 FQNEAQ (reference sequence). Unmatched junction bases numbered 10, after V lost 5 bases and J lost 10 bases. Here the CDR3 DNA reads TGTGCCAGCAGCGCTTCACAGGGGGTAGGATCACCCCTCCACTTT. It yields the protein CASSASQGVGSPLHF.

This chain links TRBV6-2 or TRBV6-3 with TRBJ2-2; the D is unclear. V lost 6 bases and J lost 2, with 13 bases in between. The CDR3 is 15 residues long. Looked up from germline, CDR1 is MNHEY and CDR2 is SVGEGT. This chain's CDR3 is CASRPPGYNTGELFF. The CDR3 DNA is TGTGCCAGCAGGCCTCCTGGGTATAACACCGGGGAGCTGTTTTTT.

This clonotype has at least ten counts. The chain has TRBV20-1 and TRBJ2-7; 8 positions match TRBD2. This CDR3 region has 15 residues. V was clipped by 2 bases and J by 0 bases; unmatched bases: 6. CDR1 is DFQATT and CDR2 is SNEGSKA in the germline V gene (reference sequence). The CDR3 loop reads CSARSAGGNSYEQYF. CDR3 sequence (DNA): TGCAGTGCTAGATCGGCGGGGGGTAACTCCTACGAGCAGTACTTC.

This clonotype was picked up many times. This chain uses TRBV7-9 with TRBJ2-3, with D hard to call. This CDR3 region has 12 residues. Germline CDR1 is SEHNR and CDR2 is FQNEAQ (reference sequence). V was trimmed by 2 bases and J by 5 bases, leaving 5 bases between them. Here the CDR3 reads CASSLSKDTQYF. DNA of the CDR3: TGTGCCAGCAGCTTATCTAAAGATACGCAGTATTTT.